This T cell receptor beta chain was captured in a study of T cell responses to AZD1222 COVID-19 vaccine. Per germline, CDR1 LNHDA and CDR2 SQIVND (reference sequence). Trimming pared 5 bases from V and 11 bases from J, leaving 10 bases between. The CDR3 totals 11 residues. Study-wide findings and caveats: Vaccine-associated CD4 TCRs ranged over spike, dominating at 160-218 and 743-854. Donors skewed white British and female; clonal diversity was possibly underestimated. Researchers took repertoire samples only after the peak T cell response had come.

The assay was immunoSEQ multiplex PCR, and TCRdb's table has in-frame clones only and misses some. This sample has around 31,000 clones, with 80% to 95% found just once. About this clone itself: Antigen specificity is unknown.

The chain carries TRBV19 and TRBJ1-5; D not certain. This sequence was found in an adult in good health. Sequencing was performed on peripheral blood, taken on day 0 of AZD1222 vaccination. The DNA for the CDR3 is TGTGCCAGTAGTGTCGCCGGGACCCAGCATTTT. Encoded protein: CASSVAGTQHF.